This TCR beta chain was captured in a study of T cell responses to AZD1222 COVID-19 vaccine. Study-wide context: Pooled together were second doses at about 4 or about 12 weeks. Study-wide results and caveats: Two AZD1222 administrations were followed by greater Spike-specific TCR breadth and depth.

As concerns this clone: Antigen unknown.

The CDR3 is 14 amino acids. Per germline, CDR1 MNHEY and CDR2 SVGAGI. The ends were cut back, 6 bases at V and 4 bases at J, with 16 bases in the middle. This table comes from immunoSEQ multiplex PCR, and its TCRdb copy is limited to in-frame clones, with some not included. The repertoire includes approximately 100,000 clones, about 89% of them detected once, and around 17% sits in the top ten. The genes are TRBV6-5 and TRBJ2-7; D gene uncertain. Sequenced here: peripheral blood, sampled on day 0 of AZD1222 vaccination. The receptor's source is an adult in good health. As DNA, the CDR3 is TGTGCCAGCAGCCGAGACTGGTCTCAATACGAGCAGTACTTC. It translates to CASSRDWSQYEQYF.